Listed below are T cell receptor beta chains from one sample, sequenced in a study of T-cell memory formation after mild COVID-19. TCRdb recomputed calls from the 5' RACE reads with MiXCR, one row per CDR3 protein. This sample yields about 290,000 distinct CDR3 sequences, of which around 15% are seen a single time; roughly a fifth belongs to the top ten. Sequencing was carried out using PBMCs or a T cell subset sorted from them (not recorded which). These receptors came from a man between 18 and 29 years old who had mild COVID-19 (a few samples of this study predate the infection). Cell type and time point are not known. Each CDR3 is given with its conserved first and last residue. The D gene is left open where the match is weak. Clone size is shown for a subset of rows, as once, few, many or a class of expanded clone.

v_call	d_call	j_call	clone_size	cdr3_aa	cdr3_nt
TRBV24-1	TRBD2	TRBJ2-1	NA	CATSSAGGNNEQFF	TGTGCCACCAGTTCAGCGGGGGGCAACAATGAGCAGTTCTTC
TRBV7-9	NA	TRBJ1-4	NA	CASSSTILEEKLFF	TGTGCCAGCAGCTCAACTATATTGGAGGAAAAACTGTTTTTT
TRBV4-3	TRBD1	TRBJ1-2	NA	CASSQEGRGLDGYTF	TGCGCCAGCAGCCAAGAGGGCAGGGGGCTCGATGGCTACACCTTC
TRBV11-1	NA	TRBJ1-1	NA	CASSLADTLDSMNTEAFF	TGTGCCAGCAGCTTAGCGGACACCTTAGATTCCATGAACACTGAAGCTTTCTTT
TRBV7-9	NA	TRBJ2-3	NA	CASSALQGPPTDTQYF	TGTGCCAGCAGCGCCCTACAGGGCCCCCCCACAGATACGCAGTATTTT
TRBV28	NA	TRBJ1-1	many	CASISPGGEAFF	TGTGCCAGCATCTCACCGGGGGGCGAAGCTTTCTTT
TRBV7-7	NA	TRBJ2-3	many	CASTEADTQYF	TGTGCCAGCACCGAAGCAGATACGCAGTATTTT
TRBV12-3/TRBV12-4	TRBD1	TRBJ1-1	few	CASRQDRGTEAFF	TGTGCCAGCAGACAAGACAGGGGTACTGAAGCTTTCTTT
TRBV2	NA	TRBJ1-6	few	CASRRTLADNSPLHF	TGTGCCAGCAGGAGGACGCTGGCGGATAATTCACCCCTCCACTTT
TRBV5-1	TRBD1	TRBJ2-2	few	CASSLGTGTGGTGELFF	TGCGCCAGCAGCTTGGGAACCGGGACAGGGGGAACCGGGGAGCTGTTTTTT
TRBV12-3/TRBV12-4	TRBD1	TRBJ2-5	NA	CASKTTGEETQYF	TGTGCCAGCAAGACGACAGGGGAAGAGACCCAGTACTTC
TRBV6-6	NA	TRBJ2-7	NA	CASSSVSAVSSYEQYF	TGTGCCAGCAGTTCCGTATCGGCGGTTAGCTCCTACGAGCAGTACTTC
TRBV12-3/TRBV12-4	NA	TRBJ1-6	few	CASTPGAGLGSPLHF	TGTGCCAGCACCCCAGGGGCAGGGTTAGGGTCACCCCTCCACTTT
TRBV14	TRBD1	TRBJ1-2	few	CASSPRTGSGYTF	TGTGCCAGCAGCCCTCGGACAGGGAGTGGCTACACCTTC
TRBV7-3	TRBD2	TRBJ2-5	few	CASSGDTSGGKETQYF	TGTGCCAGCAGCGGAGACACTAGCGGGGGCAAAGAGACCCAGTACTTC
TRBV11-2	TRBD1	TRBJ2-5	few	CASSQVYRGEETQYF	TGTGCCAGCAGTCAAGTTTACAGGGGTGAAGAGACCCAGTACTTC
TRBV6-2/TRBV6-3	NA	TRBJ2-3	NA	CASTTPLYTDTQYF	TGTGCCAGCACCACACCTCTATACACAGATACGCAGTATTTT
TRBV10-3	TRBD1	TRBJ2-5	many	CAISDREETQYF	TGTGCCATCTCGGACAGGGAGGAGACCCAGTACTTC
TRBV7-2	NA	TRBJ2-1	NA	CASSFGVGGEQFF	TGTGCCAGCAGCTTCGGGGTTGGTGGTGAGCAGTTCTTC
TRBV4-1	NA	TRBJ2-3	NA	CASSQDTDGISTDTQYF	TGCGCCAGCAGCCAAGATACGGACGGGATTAGCACAGATACGCAGTATTTT
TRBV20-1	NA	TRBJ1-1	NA	CSARSRQMNTEAFF	TGCAGTGCTAGATCGAGGCAGATGAACACTGAAGCTTTCTTT
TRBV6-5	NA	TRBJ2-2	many	CASSHRVPGELFF	TGTGCCAGCAGCCACAGGGTACCCGGGGAGCTGTTTTTT
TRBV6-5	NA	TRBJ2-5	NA	CASSPPAYQETQYF	TGTGCCAGCAGTCCTCCGGCGTACCAAGAGACCCAGTACTTC
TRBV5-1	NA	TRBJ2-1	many	CASSPGYNEQFF	TGCGCCAGCAGCCCCGGGTACAATGAGCAGTTCTTC
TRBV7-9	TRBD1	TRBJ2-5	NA	CASSSGTGGRWETQYF	TGTGCCAGCAGCTCCGGGACAGGGGGCCGTTGGGAGACCCAGTACTTC
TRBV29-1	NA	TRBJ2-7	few	CSVESSSYEQYF	TGCAGCGTTGAAAGCAGCTCCTACGAGCAGTACTTC
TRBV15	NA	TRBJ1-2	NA	CATSRVGTNYGYTF	TGTGCCACCAGCAGAGTAGGTACTAACTATGGCTACACCTTC
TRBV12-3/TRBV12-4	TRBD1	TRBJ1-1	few	CASSLVPGQHEAFF	TGTGCCAGCAGTTTAGTCCCGGGACAGCATGAAGCTTTCTTT
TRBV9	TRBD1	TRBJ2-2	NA	CASSVWTGENTGELFF	TGTGCCAGCAGCGTTTGGACAGGGGAGAACACCGGGGAGCTGTTTTTT
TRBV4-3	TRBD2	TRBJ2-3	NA	CASSQLGLATTDTQYF	TGCGCCAGCAGCCAACTGGGACTAGCGACGACAGATACGCAGTATTTT
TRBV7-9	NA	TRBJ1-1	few	CASSFWGNTEAFF	TGTGCCAGCAGCTTTTGGGGGAACACTGAAGCTTTCTTT
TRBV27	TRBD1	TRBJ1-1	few	CASSSQQGVITEAFF	TGTGCCAGCAGTTCCCAGCAGGGGGTTATCACTGAAGCTTTCTTT
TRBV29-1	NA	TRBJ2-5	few	CSVDPRSSETQYF	TGCAGCGTTGACCCCCGGTCGTCAGAGACCCAGTACTTC
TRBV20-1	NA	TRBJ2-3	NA	CSARIGWGTDTQYF	TGCAGTGCTAGAATTGGGTGGGGCACAGATACGCAGTATTTT
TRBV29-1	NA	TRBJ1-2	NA	CSVEGGYGYTF	TGCAGCGTAGAGGGTGGCTATGGCTACACCTTC
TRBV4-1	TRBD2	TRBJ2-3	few	CASSQKPAGIDTQYF	TGCGCCAGCAGCCAAAAGCCAGCGGGGATCGATACGCAGTATTTT
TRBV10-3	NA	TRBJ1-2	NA	CAISEQQGLGIYGYTF	TGTGCCATCAGTGAACAGCAGGGCTTAGGGATTTATGGCTACACCTTC
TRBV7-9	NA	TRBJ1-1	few	CASSQQGGGTEAFF	TGTGCCAGCAGCCAACAGGGCGGAGGTACTGAAGCTTTCTTT
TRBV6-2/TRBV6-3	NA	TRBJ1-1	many	CASNTNWGTEAFF	TGTGCCAGCAACACCAACTGGGGCACTGAAGCTTTCTTT
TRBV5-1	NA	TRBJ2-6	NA	CASSPIGPPYSGANVLTF	TGCGCCAGCAGCCCCATCGGACCCCCCTACTCTGGGGCCAACGTCCTGACTTTC
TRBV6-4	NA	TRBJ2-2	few	CASSASGSTGELFF	TGTGCCAGCAGTGCGTCAGGATCCACCGGGGAGCTGTTTTTT
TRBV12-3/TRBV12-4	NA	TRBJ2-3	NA	CASSSWVGGTQYF	TGTGCCAGCAGCTCCTGGGTTGGGGGTACGCAGTATTTT
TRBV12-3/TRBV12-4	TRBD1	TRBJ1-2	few	CASSFPLGTGPNYGYTF	TGTGCCAGCAGTTTCCCATTAGGGACAGGGCCCAACTATGGCTACACCTTC
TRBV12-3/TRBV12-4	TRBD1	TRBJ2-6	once	CASSPGTGTPGANVLTF	TGTGCCAGCAGCCCTGGGACAGGGACGCCTGGGGCCAACGTCCTGACTTTC
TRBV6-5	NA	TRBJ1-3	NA	CASSKQIPQGGSGNTIYF	TGTGCCAGCAGTAAACAGATTCCACAGGGAGGCTCTGGAAACACCATATATTTT
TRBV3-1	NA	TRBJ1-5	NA	CASSQSSGLDQPQHF	TGTGCCAGCAGCCAATCCTCAGGGCTGGATCAGCCCCAGCATTTT
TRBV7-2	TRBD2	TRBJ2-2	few	CASSLAWGGGHTGELFF	TGTGCCAGCAGCTTAGCTTGGGGCGGGGGTCACACCGGGGAGCTGTTTTTT